These 13 T cell receptor beta chains originate from one sample sequenced in a study of T cell responses to AZD1222 COVID-19 vaccine. Clones were read by immunoSEQ multiplex PCR, and TCRdb kept only the in-frame ones, dropping some. Here the sample spans about 73,000 clones, roughly 89% being singletons. This sample comprised peripheral blood, obtained 28 days after the second AZD1222 dose. The origin of the receptors is an adult who received the AZD1222 COVID-19 vaccine.

In its sample, this clone was seen once. The chain uses TRBV5-1 and TRBJ1-6; D is undetermined. The CDR3 loop spans 19 amino acids. Germline CDR1 is SGHRS and CDR2 is YFSETQ. The V end was cut by 4 bases, the J end by 0 bases, with 20 bases between. The DNA of the CDR3 is TGCGCCAGCAGCCCACAATGGCCGGGTACCGGCTCCTATAATTCACCCCTCCACTTT. Translating it yields CASSPQWPGTGSYNSPLHF.

The table lists this clone with a few counts. The V and J genes are TRBV5-8 and TRBJ2-5; 10 nucleotides align to TRBD2. The CDR3 totals 20 residues. CDR1 is SGHTS, CDR2 YDEGEE, per germline. V lost 4 bases and J lost 1; bases outside the gene matches: 19. CDR3 amino acids: CASSPRPGTSALPAQETQYF. CDR3 bases: TGTGCCAGCAGCCCGAGGCCCGGGACTAGCGCGCTCCCGGCCCAAGAGACCCAGTACTTC.

The rearrangement links TRBV7-8 to TRBJ1-4; TRBD1 is a possible D gene (6 bases). Germline V gene sequence: CDR1 SGHVS, CDR2 FQNEAQ. This CDR3 is built from 15 residues. V lost 1 base to trimming and J lost 7 bases, with 13 bases between them. Here the CDR3 reads CASSLGARGGEKLFF. The DNA of the CDR3 is TGTGCCAGCAGCTTAGGAGCCAGGGGCGGTGAAAAACTGTTTTTT.

The genes are TRBV12-5 and TRBJ2-3, with 15 bases that match TRBD2. Unmatched junction bases numbered 11, after V lost 10 bases and J lost 0 bases. Germline lookup yields CDR1 LGHNT and CDR2 FRNRAP. There are 18 residues in the CDR3. The CDR3 sequence: CATAPGTSGRSSTDTQYF. CDR3 bases: TGTGCTACGGCTCCAGGGACTAGCGGGAGGTCTAGCACAGATACGCAGTATTTT.

V and J are TRBV12-3 or TRBV12-4 and TRBJ1-1; D is unclear. This CDR3 is built from 13 residues. V dropped 2 bases and J dropped 2 bases, with 6 bases sitting between them. The DNA of the CDR3 is TGTGCCAGCAGTTTACGTCCTAACACTGAAGCTTTCTTT. This codes for CASSLRPNTEAFF.

The V call is TRBV7-8, the J call TRBJ1-3; TRBD1 aligns across 8 bases. Germline V gene lookup returns CDR1 SGHVS and CDR2 FQNEAQ. V lost 1 base, J lost 3 bases, and 5 bases stayed unmatched. This CDR3 has 16 amino acids. CDR3 nucleotides: TGTGCCAGCAGCTTAGGAAGCAGGGGGCATGGAAACACCATATATTTT. It is translated as CASSLGSRGHGNTIYF.

The rearrangement joins TRBV29-1 to TRBJ2-7, with 8 positions matching TRBD1. The CDR3 spans 13 residues. V lost 4 bases, J lost 5 bases, and 7 bases stayed unmatched. Per the germline V gene, CDR1 is SQVTM and CDR2 is ANQGSEA. The DNA of the CDR3 is TGCAGCGTTGCTGACAGGGGAGTGGACGAGCAGTACTTC. It codes for CSVADRGVDEQYF.

The chain has TRBV5-8 and TRBJ2-7; D may be TRBD1 (5 bases). The CDR3 totals 13 residues. The V gene lost 2 bases and the J gene lost 1 base, with 7 bases spanning the gap. Germline CDR1 reads SGHTS; CDR2 reads YDEGEE. The CDR3 protein is CASSFQGSYEQYF. The CDR3 DNA is TGTGCCAGCAGCTTCCAGGGTTCCTACGAGCAGTACTTC.

This sequence joins TRBV19 and TRBJ1-1, with D maybe TRBD1 (5 bases). Germline lookup yields CDR1 LNHDA and CDR2 SQIVND (reference sequence). The CDR3 is 13 amino acids. V shed 4 bases and J shed 11 bases, with 17 bases lying between them. The CDR3 region has the DNA TGTGCCAGTAGTAACGCGGGGACGCCGGCGGCTTTCTTT. Protein: CASSNAGTPAAFF.

The CDR3 here is CATSLGTGLSGANVLTF. CDR3 nucleotide sequence: TGTGCCACCAGTTTGGGGACAGGCCTCTCTGGGGCCAACGTCCTGACTTTC. The chain recombines TRBV24-1 with TRBJ2-6, with 8 bases fitting TRBD1. CDR3 length: 17 residues. Germline loops: CDR1 KGHDR, CDR2 SFDVKD. V lost 6 bases, J lost 0 bases, and 6 bases stayed unmatched.

The chain links TRBV11-2 to TRBJ2-2; 8 bases match TRBD1. The CDR3 runs 14 residues. V trimming: 5 bases; J trimming: 6 bases; junction bases outside the gene matches: 5. The germline V gene encodes CDR1 SGHAT and CDR2 FQNNGV. The CDR3 protein is CASSTVQGAGELFF. The CDR3 DNA follows: TGTGCCAGCAGCACGGTACAGGGGGCCGGGGAGCTGTTTTTT.

The CDR3 DNA reads TGTGCCAGCAGTTACACAGGGGTGCAGTCCGGGGAGCTGTTTTTT. Translated: CASSYTGVQSGELFF. This chain connects TRBV6-2 or TRBV6-3 to TRBJ2-2, with TRBD1 matching over 7 bases. J lost 6 bases, V lost 2 bases, and 6 bases had no gene match. Germline V gene data show CDR1 as MNHEY and CDR2 as SVGEGT. This CDR3 has 15 amino acids.

V usage is TRBV11-1 and J usage is TRBJ2-3; 8 bases agree with TRBD2. CDR1 SGHAT and CDR2 FQDESV come from the germline V gene (reference sequence). The length of the CDR3 is 16 residues. J was trimmed by 4 bases and V by 5 bases; bases with no gene match: 11. CDR3 coding DNA: TGTGCCAGCAGCGTCCGCCCAGCGGGGGTAGCAGATACGCAGTATTTT. Encoded protein: CASSVRPAGVADTQYF.